Below, 5 T cell receptor beta chains from the same sample are listed, as sequenced in a study of regulatory T cells in long-lasting Graves disease. The TCR beta library used iRepertoire HTBI primers with Arm-PCR amplification of CDR3. In TCRdb, the multiplex PCR reads were re-called with MiXCR into one record per CDR3 protein. The sample includes roughly 500,000 distinct CDR3 sequences, roughly 13% of them seen just once. Time point noted: newly diagnosed GD, antithyroid drugs for less than 3 months. Generation of the TCR library employed RNA extracted from PBMCs. This sample was also put to use in a study of T cells in Graves' hyperthyroidism and ophthalmopathy.

Sequencing used peripheral blood mononuclear cells (PBMCs), obtained at new diagnosis, from a patient treated with antithyroid drugs. The source of these receptors is a man aged 25-40 years with Graves disease.

This clonotype was detected ten times or more. The CDR3 sequence is CETFAEVNYGYTF. The CDR3, as DNA: TGTGAAACGTTCGCTGAAGTGAACTATGGCTACACCTTC. The chain recombines TRBV2 with TRBJ1-2; no definite D call. The CDR3 totals 13 residues. Germline lookup yields CDR1 SNHLY and CDR2 FYNNEI.

The sample holds many counts of this clonotype. V gene TRBV6-1 combines with J gene TRBJ2-7, with 10 bases fitting TRBD1. Unmatched junction bases numbered 6, after V lost 7 bases and J lost 3 bases. The CDR3 extends over 14 amino acids. The germline V gene has CDR1 MNHNS and CDR2 SASEGT. CDR3 sequence: CASTPGTGVYEQYF. CDR3 in DNA: TGTGCCAGCACCCCGGGGACAGGGGTCTACGAGCAGTACTTC.

This clonotype was found many times. The chain carries TRBV11-2 and TRBJ1-1; possibly TRBD1 for D (5 bases). The CDR3 has 12 residues. V was shortened by 5 bases and J by 10 bases, with 14 bases between the two germline ends. The germline V gene encodes CDR1 SGHAT and CDR2 FQNNGV. The CDR3 protein is CASSPAAGPAFF. CDR3 sequence (DNA): TGTGCCAGCAGCCCCGCAGCGGGGCCAGCTTTCTTT.

This clonotype was counted ten times or more. The chain uses TRBV6-1 and TRBJ2-1; 10 bases agree with TRBD2. Germline assignment: CDR1 MNHNS and CDR2 SASEGT. Trimming took 5 bases from V and 10 from J; bases not matched to a gene: 14. The CDR3 sequence is 16 residues long. The CDR3 DNA follows: TGTGCCAGCAGTACCGGGACTAGCGATTTGAAGGGGGAGCAGTTCTTC. The encoded protein is CASSTGTSDLKGEQFF.

This clonotype was picked up many times. The CDR3 nucleotides are TGTGCCAGTAGACCCTTGGCGGGCCAGGCCACCGGGGAGCTGTTTTTT. Residues: CASRPLAGQATGELFF. The chain joins TRBV19 to TRBJ2-2; D may be TRBD2 (5 bases). With 6 bases removed from V and 4 bases from J, the gap between germline ends came to 18 bases. Germline V CDR1 and CDR2: LNHDA, SQIVND (reference sequence). The CDR3 extends over 16 amino acids.